These 27 T cell receptor beta chains were all obtained from the same sample, sequenced in a study of OX40 agonist ivuxolimab in advanced cancers. Clones were sequenced by immunoSEQ multiplex PCR, and TCRdb holds only the in-frame ones, with some missing. The sample contains about 80,000 clones, around nine tenths of which appear only once. This material consisted of CD4+ or CD8+ T cells sorted from blood, taken in a trial of the OX40 agonist ivuxolimab. The source of these receptors is an adult with an advanced solid tumor such as melanoma, head and neck, liver or kidney cancer.

The chain has TRBV7-9 and TRBJ1-6, with 8 bases that match TRBD1. The CDR3 length is 16 residues. Looked up from germline, CDR1 is SEHNR and CDR2 is FQNEAQ (reference sequence). V lost 5 bases, J lost 6 bases, and 9 bases stayed unmatched. CDR3 sequence reads: CASSGSQGASNSPLHF. The CDR3 bases are TGTGCCAGCAGCGGATCGCAGGGGGCTAGTAATTCACCCCTCCACTTT.

The count of this clone is one. The chain recombines TRBV11-2 with TRBJ2-7; D ambiguous. CDR1 and CDR2 from the germline V gene are SGHAT and FQNNGV. The V end was cut by 5 bases, the J end by 4 bases, with 9 bases between. The CDR3 is 12 residues long. The DNA for the CDR3 is TGTGCCAGCAGCCGGCTGCTATACGAGCAGTACTTC. Its protein is CASSRLLYEQYF.

The rearrangement links TRBV28 to TRBJ1-4; TRBD1 matches 8 bases. V lost 7 bases and J lost 7; bases outside the gene matches: 20. This CDR3 is 18 amino acids long. Germline-derived CDR1 and CDR2 are MDHEN and SYDVKM. The CDR3 DNA reads as TGTGCCAGCACCCCCGCGGGCAGGGGGCAGCTGGGGAGTGAAAAACTGTTTTTT. Translating gives CASTPAGRGQLGSEKLFF.

The V and J genes are TRBV27 and TRBJ2-6; D perhaps matches TRBD2 (6 bases). V lost 6 bases and J lost 0, with 9 bases in between. The CDR3 covers 15 residues. CDR1 and CDR2 (germline): MNHEY, SMNVEV (reference sequence). The CDR3 here is CASRGGSSGANVLTF. CDR3 coding DNA: TGTGCCAGCAGGGGGGGATCCTCTGGGGCCAACGTCCTGACTTTC. Complete variable domain (other parts from reference TRBV27 and TRBJ2-6): EAQVTQNPRYLITVTGKKLTVTCSQNMNHEYMSWYRQDPGLGLRQIYYSMNVEVTDKGDVPEGYKVSRKEKRNFPLILESPSPNQTSLYFCASRGGSSGANVLTFGAGSRLTVL.

The chain has TRBV7-6 and TRBJ1-3, with TRBD1 as a possible D gene (5 bases). Germline values: CDR1 SGHVS, CDR2 FNYEAQ. The CDR3 is made up of 18 amino acids. V dropped 2 bases and J dropped 0 bases, with 17 bases sitting between them. CDR3: CASSLFWQGIDSGNTIYF. The CDR3 coding sequence is TGTGCCAGCAGCTTATTTTGGCAGGGCATTGACTCTGGAAACACCATATATTTT.

The rearrangement links TRBV30 to TRBJ2-3, with TRBD2 identical over 9 bases. Germline CDR1 reads GTSNPN; CDR2 reads SVGIG (reference sequence). V shed 4 bases and J 2 bases; nucleotides not matched to a gene: 1. The CDR3 spans 13 residues. The CDR3 is CAWTSGNTDTQYF. The CDR3 DNA is TGTGCCTGGACTAGCGGGAACACAGATACGCAGTATTTT.

The gene calls are TRBV15 and TRBJ2-5; no reliable D call. Germline-derived CDR1 and CDR2 are LNHNV and YYDKDF (reference sequence). V was shortened by 5 bases and J by 2 bases, with 6 bases between the two germline ends. The CDR3 is 12 residues long. The CDR3 sequence is CATSSSQETQYF. CDR3 DNA sequence: TGTGCCACCAGCTCCTCTCAAGAGACCCAGTACTTC.

Only a few counts were recorded for this clone. The chain carries TRBV6-1 and TRBJ1-1; a possible D gene is TRBD1 (5 bases). Germline V gives CDR1 MNHNS, CDR2 SASEGT. The CDR3 contains 13 residues. V was pared by 6 bases and J by 1 base, with 9 bases between. The CDR3 sequence: CASRYTGNTEAFF. The CDR3 DNA sequence: TGTGCCAGCAGGTACACAGGGAACACTGAAGCTTTCTTT.

The chain couples TRBV11-2 to TRBJ2-5; D perhaps matches TRBD1 (6 bases). Trimming removed 6 bases from V and 3 bases from J, with 8 bases in between. The CDR3 is 12 residues long. The germline CDR1 and CDR2 sequences are SGHAT and FQNNGV. The CDR3, as DNA: TGTGCCAGCAGAGGACAGAAAGAGACCCAGTACTTC. Translation: CASRGQKETQYF.

The CDR3 loop reads CASSLERTASYEQYF. CDR3 coding DNA: TGTGCCAGCAGCTTGGAGCGGACAGCCTCCTACGAGCAGTACTTC. The chain recombines TRBV5-5 with TRBJ2-7; D might be TRBD1 (6 bases). Per the germline V gene, CDR1 is SGHKS and CDR2 is YYEKEE (reference sequence). CDR3 size: 15 residues. Deletions cut 0 bases from V and 0 bases from J, with 10 bases between.

The chain couples TRBV7-9 to TRBJ2-7, with D perhaps matching TRBD2 (6 bases). Germline-derived CDR1 and CDR2 are SEHNR and FQNEAQ (reference sequence). The CDR3 contains 14 residues. V lost 5 bases and J 5 bases, leaving 16 bases between the germline ends. CDR3 region: CASSRLVIPHEQYF. In DNA form, the CDR3 reads TGTGCCAGCAGCCGACTAGTAATCCCCCACGAGCAGTACTTC.

The chain couples TRBV18 to TRBJ2-3; D unclear. V dropped 2 bases and J dropped 5 bases, with 8 bases sitting between them. Germline loops: CDR1 KGHSH, CDR2 LQKENI. The CDR3 sequence is 13 residues long. For the CDR3, the DNA is TGTGCCAGCTCACCAATCGGTGAAGATACGCAGTATTTT. Translating gives CASSPIGEDTQYF.

This chain joins TRBV5-4 and TRBJ2-3; D perhaps matches TRBD2 (6 bases). This CDR3 has 13 amino acids. Deletions cut 3 bases from V and 3 bases from J, with 8 bases between. CDR1 and CDR2 (germline): SGHNT, YYREEE (reference sequence). CDR3 bases: TGTGCCAGCAGCTGGAGCGGGACAGATACGCAGTATTTT. Translated, it gives CASSWSGTDTQYF.

This chain connects TRBV9 to TRBJ1-1; no definite D call. The CDR3 runs 17 residues. V lost 0 bases to trimming and J lost 2 bases, with 17 bases between them. The germline V gene has CDR1 SGDLS and CDR2 YYNGEE. The CDR3 sequence is CASSVALAGADNTEAFF. CDR3 nucleotides: TGTGCCAGCAGCGTAGCTTTGGCAGGAGCGGATAACACTGAAGCTTTCTTT.

The chain links TRBV4-2 to TRBJ1-3; the D is unclear. V lost 2 bases and J 0 bases, leaving 8 bases between the germline ends. There are 15 residues in the CDR3. CDR1 LGHNA and CDR2 YNFKEQ come from the germline V gene. The CDR3 DNA sequence: TGTGCCAGCAGCCAAAGCCGGAGCTCTGGAAACACCATATATTTT. This gives the protein CASSQSRSSGNTIYF.

The table lists this clone with a count of one. J is TRBJ1-5 and V is TRBV19; TRBD1 matches 8 bases. From germline, CDR1 is LNHDA and CDR2 SQIVND (reference sequence). The CDR3 consists of 17 residues. The V gene end was trimmed by 4 bases and the J gene end by 4 bases; junction bases not matched to a gene: 12. The CDR3 DNA sequence: TGTGCCAGTAGTAGCGTGACAGGGGCAGGACCAAATCAGCCCCAGCATTTT. As protein: CASSSVTGAGPNQPQHF. Based on the CDR3 plus reference TRBV19 and TRBJ1-5, the full variable domain is DGGITQSPKYLFRKEGQNVTLSCEQNLNHDAMYWYRQDPGQGLRLIYYSQIVNDFQKGDIAEGYSVSREKKESFPLTVTSAQKNPTAFYLCASSSVTGAGPNQPQHFGDGTRLSIL.

The chain joins TRBV18 to TRBJ1-3; D remains ambiguous. Per germline, CDR1 KGHSH and CDR2 LQKENI. The V end was cut by 2 bases, the J end by 3 bases, with 2 bases between. The CDR3 loop spans 12 amino acids. The CDR3: CASSPDGNTIYF. CDR3 nucleotides: TGTGCCAGCTCACCAGATGGAAACACCATATATTTT.

This sequence joins TRBV4-3 and TRBJ2-7, with 11 positions matching TRBD1. The CDR3 spans 15 residues. Germline CDR1 reads LGHNA; CDR2 reads YSLEER. V shed 2 bases and J 4 bases; nucleotides not matched to a gene: 4. CDR3 loop: CASSQRDRGGYEQYF. For the CDR3, the DNA is TGCGCCAGCAGCCAAAGGGACAGGGGGGGTTACGAGCAGTACTTC.

This clone turned up a few times. V is TRBV7-2 and J is TRBJ2-5, with D hard to call. CDR3 length equals 14 residues. Deletions cut 1 base from V and 4 bases from J, with 10 bases between. CDR1 and CDR2 from the germline V gene are SGHTA and FQGNSA. CDR3 DNA sequence: TGTGCCAGCAGCTTAGGGGCTACGGGAGAGACCCAGTACTTC. As protein: CASSLGATGETQYF. The entire variable domain, with the rest obtained from reference TRBV7-2 and TRBJ2-5, is as follows: GAGVSQSPSNKVTEKGKDVELRCDPISGHTALYWYRQSLGQGLEFLIYFQGNSAPDKSGLPSDRFSAERTGGSVSTLTIQRTQQEDSAVYLCASSLGATGETQYFGPGTRLLVL.

The chain links TRBV9 to TRBJ2-5, with 8 bases that match TRBD2. Germline CDR1 SGDLS, CDR2 YYNGEE. The CDR3 totals 15 residues. Trimming took 4 bases from V and 4 from J; bases not matched to a gene: 9. The CDR3 DNA follows: TGTGCCAGCAGCCCAACGACGGGAGGGTTAGAGACCCAGTACTTC. Its protein is CASSPTTGGLETQYF. The whole variable domain, remainder taken from reference TRBV9 and TRBJ2-5, is DSGVTQTPKHLITATGQRVTLRCSPRSGDLSVYWYQQSLDQGLQFLIQYYNGEERAKGNILERFSAQQFPDLHSELNLSSLELGDSALYFCASSPTTGGLETQYFGPGTRLLVL.

The chain carries TRBV19 and TRBJ2-2; D uncertain. The length of the CDR3 is 13 residues. In germline, CDR1 is LNHDA, CDR2 SQIVND (reference sequence). V was clipped by 6 bases and J by 5 bases, with 10 bases between them. CDR3 region: CASRKAATGELFF. CDR3 nucleotides: TGTGCCAGTAGGAAGGCGGCTACCGGGGAGCTGTTTTTT. The full variable domain, with the rest looked up from reference TRBV19 and TRBJ2-2, is DGGITQSPKYLFRKEGQNVTLSCEQNLNHDAMYWYRQDPGQGLRLIYYSQIVNDFQKGDIAEGYSVSREKKESFPLTVTSAQKNPTAFYLCASRKAATGELFFGEGSRLTVL.

The chain has TRBV28 and TRBJ2-3; 8 bases match TRBD2. This CDR3 is 14 amino acids long. With V trimmed by 7 bases and J by 2 bases, 5 bases remained unmatched. In germline, CDR1 is MDHEN, CDR2 SYDVKM. Written as DNA, the CDR3 is TGTGCCAGCACCCGGGGGGGCTCCACAGATACGCAGTATTTT. The encoded protein is CASTRGGSTDTQYF.

The V gene is TRBV2, the J gene TRBJ1-5; 9 bases are a match to TRBD1. From germline, CDR1 is SNHLY and CDR2 FYNNEI. The trim removed 4 bases at V and 7 bases at J, leaving 8 bases unmatched. There are 15 residues in the CDR3. In DNA form, the CDR3 reads TGTGCCAGCAGTGTTTCGGGACAGGGATCCCAGCCCCAGCATTTT. This translates into CASSVSGQGSQPQHF.

J is TRBJ1-5 and V is TRBV4-1; TRBD1 might be the D (6 bases). The CDR3 length is 15 residues. The germline V gene encodes CDR1 MGHRA and CDR2 YSYEKL. V lost 0 bases and J lost 7, with 13 bases in between. Here the CDR3 DNA reads TGCGCCAGCAGCCAAGAAACAGGGCGGGAACAGCCCCAGCATTTT. Amino acid sequence: CASSQETGREQPQHF.

The CDR3 protein is CASSEEPIGYQETQYF. CDR3 in DNA: TGTGCCAGCAGTGAAGAACCAATCGGGTACCAAGAGACCCAGTACTTC. The chain couples TRBV25-1 to TRBJ2-5; no firm D call. This CDR3 comprises 16 residues. CDR1 MGHDK and CDR2 SYGVNS come from the germline V gene. Trimming cost V 2 bases and J 0 bases, with 13 bases left between them.

The chain joins TRBV2 to TRBJ1-2; TRBD1 matches 9 bases. The CDR3 loop spans 14 amino acids. CDR1 and CDR2 (germline): SNHLY, FYNNEI. The V segment lost 6 bases and the J segment 3 bases; nucleotides outside the gene matches: 5. The CDR3 nucleotides read TGTGCCAGCAGGGAACAGGGGGCAGACTATGGCTACACCTTC. Translating it yields CASREQGADYGYTF.

This rearrangement joins TRBV7-2 to TRBJ2-7; D is unresolved. Germline V lookup: CDR1 SGHTA, CDR2 FQGNSA. Trimming removed 4 bases from V and 0 bases from J, with 7 bases in between. The CDR3 runs to 13 residues. As DNA, the CDR3 is TGTGCCAGCAGCTCAGTGGACTCCTACGAGCAGTACTTC. It codes for CASSSVDSYEQYF.